A single sample gave rise to the 25 T cell receptor beta chains below, sequenced in a study of post-analysis software for immune sequencing data. Notes on the study in general: Five or six TRBV segments, TRBV5-6, TRBV5-1 and TRBV20-1 among them, were found more frequent in patients than controls.

Each TCR beta cDNA library carried unique molecular identifiers. From the PCR reads, TCRdb called clonotypes with MiXCR, one entry per CDR3 protein. The sample includes about 540,000 distinct CDR3 sequences, around a third seen only once; the top ten take approximately 6%. Antigen specificity for these receptors is unknown. Sequenced input: blood. The receptor source for this set is a girl between 2 and 17 years old with multiple sclerosis.

This clonotype occurred many times. This chain connects TRBV6-6 to TRBJ1-2; D might be TRBD1 (5 bases). This CDR3 has 13 amino acids. CDR1 and CDR2 from the germline V gene are MNHNY and SVGAGI (reference sequence). Trimming took off 2 bases at V and 2 bases at J, with 6 bases between the two ends. Written as DNA, the CDR3 is TGTGCCAGCAGTTACGACAGCAACTATGGCTACACCTTC. Its translation is CASSYDSNYGYTF.

V and J are TRBV29-1 and TRBJ1-5, with 9 bases fitting TRBD1. The CDR3 runs to 13 residues. Germline V CDR1 and CDR2: SQVTM, ANQGSEA. With V trimmed by 8 bases and J by 3 bases, 5 bases remained unmatched. The CDR3 is CSFGTGINQPQHF. The CDR3 nucleotides are TGCAGCTTTGGGACAGGGATCAATCAGCCCCAGCATTTT.

This clonotype was found a few times. The rearrangement links TRBV4-1 to TRBJ1-2; 7 bases line up with TRBD1. CDR1 and CDR2 (germline): MGHRA, YSYEKL. J lost 7 bases, V lost 1 base, and 12 bases had no gene match. The CDR3 extends over 16 amino acids. The CDR3 nucleotides are TGCGCCAGCAGCCAAGTTGGGAGCAGGGGGGACTTTGGCTACACCTTC. This translates into CASSQVGSRGDFGYTF.

The CDR3 region is CASSHSRDRAGYTF. CDR3 DNA sequence: TGTGCCAGCAGCCACTCCCGGGACAGGGCCGGCTACACCTTC. The rearrangement uses TRBV5-6 and TRBJ1-2; 9 bases agree with TRBD1. The junction had 9 bases not matched to a gene; V was cut back by 4 bases and J by 8 bases. The CDR3 length is 14 residues. Germline V gene data show CDR1 as SGHDT and CDR2 as YYEEEE.

The gene calls are TRBV3-1 and TRBJ2-1, with a weak D call TRBD1 (5 bases). Trimming shortened V by 7 bases and J by 0 bases, and 16 bases separated the two germline ends. The germline CDR1 and CDR2 sequences are LGHDT and YNNKEL (reference sequence). This CDR3 is 16 amino acids long. In DNA form, the CDR3 reads TGTGCCAGCACCACATTAGGGGCGAGCTCCTACAATGAGCAGTTCTTC. Protein product: CASTTLGASSYNEQFF.

The table lists this clonotype with a few counts. The chain uses TRBV20-1 and TRBJ2-7; tentative D call: TRBD2 (5 bases). The germline V gene has CDR1 DFQATT and CDR2 SNEGSKA (reference sequence). V was shortened by 5 bases and J by 0 bases, with 14 bases between the two germline ends. The CDR3 is made up of 14 amino acids. The CDR3 protein is CSAGRNSHSYEQYF. The CDR3 DNA reads TGCAGTGCTGGGAGAAATAGCCACTCCTACGAGCAGTACTTC.

This clonotype was found many times. This chain links TRBV29-1 with TRBJ2-5; the D gene is possibly TRBD1 (6 bases). This CDR3 comprises 14 residues. Deletions cut 4 bases from V and 5 bases from J, with 17 bases between. The V gene's germline CDR1 is SQVTM and CDR2 ANQGSEA. CDR3 in amino acids: CSVGSEQGRETQYF. The CDR3, as DNA: TGCAGCGTTGGATCTGAACAGGGACGGGAGACCCAGTACTTC.

This clonotype has only a few counts. The chain recombines TRBV7-9 with TRBJ1-2, with 10 nucleotides matching TRBD1. The CDR3 has 13 residues. The germline V gene has CDR1 SEHNR and CDR2 FQNEAQ (reference sequence). Unmatched junction bases numbered 5, after V lost 8 bases and J lost 5 bases. The CDR3 sequence: CASSGTGEYGYTF. In DNA form, the CDR3 reads TGTGCCAGCTCCGGGACAGGGGAGTATGGCTACACCTTC.

The chain links TRBV27 to TRBJ1-1; no clear D gene. CDR1 is MNHEY, CDR2 SMNVEV, per germline (reference sequence). The CDR3 loop spans 17 amino acids. V was clipped by 6 bases and J by 1 base, with 21 bases between them. Here the CDR3 DNA reads TGTGCCAGCAGCCTGGGTTCGACTGCAGCCCAGAACACTGAAGCTTTCTTT. Its translation is CASSLGSTAAQNTEAFF.

The chain employs TRBV2 and TRBJ2-5; 12 nucleotides align to TRBD2. CDR1 is SNHLY and CDR2 is FYNNEI in the germline V gene. Trimming took 6 bases from V and 5 from J; bases not matched to a gene: 4. This CDR3 contains 14 residues. Here the CDR3 reads CASRGGLAGETQYF. Here the CDR3 DNA reads TGTGCCAGCAGGGGTGGACTAGCGGGGGAGACCCAGTACTTC.

The genes are TRBV6-5 and TRBJ1-2; D unclear. The germline CDR1 and CDR2 sequences are MNHEY and SVGAGI. Trimming left V 2 bases short and J 5 bases short, with 9 bases between. There are 13 residues in the CDR3. The CDR3 here is CASSYRVGYGYTF. The DNA of the CDR3 is TGTGCCAGCAGTTACAGGGTCGGGTATGGCTACACCTTC.

For the CDR3, the DNA is TGTGCCAGCAGCGTTCAGGGATCCGATGGCTACACCTTC. It translates to CASSVQGSDGYTF. V is TRBV9 and J is TRBJ1-2, with D perhaps TRBD1 (5 bases). In germline, CDR1 is SGDLS, CDR2 YYNGEE. Trimming took 2 bases from V and 6 from J, leaving 11 bases between them. The CDR3 covers 13 residues. Variable domain in full (rest from reference TRBV9 and TRBJ1-2): DSGVTQTPKHLITATGQRVTLRCSPRSGDLSVYWYQQSLDQGLQFLIQYYNGEERAKGNILERFSAQQFPDLHSELNLSSLELGDSALYFCASSVQGSDGYTFGSGTRLTVV.

This clonotype has at least ten counts. J is TRBJ2-7 and V is TRBV20-1; the match to TRBD1 covers 7 bases. Germline trimming cut 1 base from V and 1 base from J; bases unmatched to any gene: 1. The germline V gene has CDR1 DFQATT and CDR2 SNEGSKA (reference sequence). The length of the CDR3 is 13 residues. In DNA, the CDR3 is TGCAGTGCTAGAGGACAGGGATCCTACGAGCAGTACTTC. Protein sequence: CSARGQGSYEQYF.

V and J are TRBV7-6 and TRBJ2-3, with D perhaps TRBD1 (5 bases). Deletions cut 5 bases from V and 2 bases from J, with 20 bases between. From germline, CDR1 is SGHVS and CDR2 FNYEAQ. This CDR3 comprises 17 residues. Written as DNA, the CDR3 is TGTGCCAGCAGCCCCCGGTTGCCGCAGGGCGCCACAGATACGCAGTATTTT. This sequence encodes CASSPRLPQGATDTQYF.

The V and J genes are TRBV5-1 and TRBJ2-1; 9 positions agree with TRBD1. Germline CDR1 and CDR2: SGHRS and YFSETQ. Losses at the gene ends were 3 bases for V and 7 bases for J; bases not matched to a gene: 8. There are 15 residues in the CDR3. CDR3: CASSSRTGVWNEQFF. CDR3 nucleotides: TGCGCCAGCAGCTCCAGGACAGGGGTATGGAATGAGCAGTTCTTC.

This clonotype occurred a few times. V gene TRBV18 combines with J gene TRBJ1-6; TRBD1 might be the D (6 bases). Trimming removed 3 bases from V and 17 bases from J, with 14 bases in between. Germline values: CDR1 KGHSH, CDR2 LQKENI. The CDR3 runs 12 residues. CDR3 nucleotide sequence: TGTGCCAGCTCACCCGAACAGGGAACTTTCCACTTT. Amino acids: CASSPEQGTFHF. Based on the CDR3 plus reference TRBV18 and TRBJ1-6, the full variable domain is NAGVMQNPRHLVRRRGQEARLRCSPMKGHSHVYWYRQLPEEGLKFMVYLQKENIIDESGMPKERFSAEFPKEGPSILRIQQVVRGDSAAYFCASSPEQGTFHFGNGTRLTVT.

V gene TRBV5-1 combines with J gene TRBJ2-1, with 7 bases identical to TRBD2. V lost 2 bases and J lost 12; bases outside the gene matches: 8. The CDR3 is 13 amino acids. Germline V gene sequence: CDR1 SGHRS, CDR2 YFSETQ. The CDR3 DNA reads TGCGCCAGCAGCTTCAGCGGGGACGATGGGCAGTTCTTC. Translating it yields CASSFSGDDGQFF.

This rearrangement joins TRBV7-2 to TRBJ1-5; a possible D gene is TRBD1 (5 bases). Trimming removed 1 base from V and 5 bases from J, with 9 bases in between. CDR1 and CDR2 from the germline V gene are SGHTA and FQGNSA. The CDR3 contains 14 residues. CDR3 nucleotides: TGTGCCAGCAGCTTAGACCTGGGGGATCAGCCCCAGCATTTT. This encodes CASSLDLGDQPQHF.

The rearrangement uses TRBV29-1 and TRBJ2-3, with 7 bases identical to TRBD2. The CDR3 contains 15 residues. Germline values: CDR1 SQVTM, CDR2 ANQGSEA. The ends lost 7 bases at V and 2 bases at J; junction bases unmatched: 12. For the CDR3, the DNA is TGCAGCGCCGGGCGGGGGAGGCTTTCCACAGATACGCAGTATTTT. It codes for CSAGRGRLSTDTQYF.

The rearrangement links TRBV12-3 or TRBV12-4 to TRBJ1-6, with D hard to call. This CDR3 region has 13 residues. The V and J ends lost 5 bases and 6 bases respectively, with 8 bases between them. CDR3 region: CASSRLINSPLHF. In DNA form, the CDR3 reads TGTGCCAGCAGTCGACTCATTAATTCACCCCTCCACTTT.

This clonotype was detected a few times. This chain connects TRBV11-3 to TRBJ2-7, with 9 bases aligning to TRBD2. This CDR3 is 17 amino acids long. V gave up 0 bases and J gave up 7 bases; unmatched junction bases: 13. Germline CDR1 SGHNT, CDR2 YENEEA. CDR3 DNA sequence: TGTGCCAGCAGCTTAGAGGTAGCGGGGGCTCCCGCGGGGGAGCAGTACTTC. It specifies CASSLEVAGAPAGEQYF.

Only a few counts were recorded for this clonotype. The rearrangement uses TRBV20-1 and TRBJ2-3; D might be TRBD2 (6 bases). The germline gives CDR1 DFQATT, CDR2 SNEGSKA (reference sequence). Trimming took off 1 base at V and 2 bases at J, with 13 bases between the two ends. The CDR3 extends over 15 amino acids. As DNA, the CDR3 is TGCAGTGCTAGAGTACGGGGGAGTCACACAGATACGCAGTATTTT. It is translated as CSARVRGSHTDTQYF.

This clonotype was observed a few times. In DNA, the CDR3 is TGTGCCAGCAGTTCCGACAGGGGTCGTCCTATTAACTATGGCTACACCTTC. Amino acid sequence: CASSSDRGRPINYGYTF. This chain links TRBV28 with TRBJ1-2; 8 bases agree with TRBD1. V dropped 4 bases and J dropped 1; count of bases not matched to a gene: 11. The CDR3 extends over 17 amino acids. Per germline, CDR1 MDHEN and CDR2 SYDVKM.

The sample holds one count of this clonotype. The chain employs TRBV5-5 and TRBJ1-4, with D perhaps TRBD1 (6 bases). From germline, CDR1 is SGHKS and CDR2 YYEKEE (reference sequence). The V end was cut by 4 bases, the J end by 5 bases, with 24 bases between. This CDR3 comprises 18 residues. DNA of the CDR3: TGTGCCAGCAGCCCATTGCGGGGGGGCCCAAGGATAAATGAAAAACTGTTTTTT. It translates to CASSPLRGGPRINEKLFF.

The rearrangement links TRBV6-5 to TRBJ2-1; a possible D gene is TRBD1 (5 bases). CDR3 length: 17 residues. Germline V CDR1 and CDR2: MNHEY, SVGAGI. V was trimmed by 2 bases and J by 0 bases, leaving 14 bases between them. The CDR3 here is CASSYVRQLSSYNEQFF. The CDR3 DNA sequence: TGTGCCAGCAGTTACGTCCGACAGTTGAGCTCCTACAATGAGCAGTTCTTC.